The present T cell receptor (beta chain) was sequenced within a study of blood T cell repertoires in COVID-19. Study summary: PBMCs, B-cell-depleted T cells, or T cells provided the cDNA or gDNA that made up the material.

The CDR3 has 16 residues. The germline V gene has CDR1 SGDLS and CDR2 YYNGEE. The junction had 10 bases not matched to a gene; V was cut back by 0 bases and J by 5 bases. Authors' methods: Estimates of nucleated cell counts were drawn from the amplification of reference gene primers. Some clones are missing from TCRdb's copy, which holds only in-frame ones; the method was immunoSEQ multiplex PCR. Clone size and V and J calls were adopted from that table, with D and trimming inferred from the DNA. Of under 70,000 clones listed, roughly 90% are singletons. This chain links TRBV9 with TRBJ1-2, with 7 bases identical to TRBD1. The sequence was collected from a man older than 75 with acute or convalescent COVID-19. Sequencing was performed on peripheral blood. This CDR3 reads CASSVGPGGHRYGYTF. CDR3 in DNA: TGTGCCAGCAGCGTAGGGCCAGGGGGACATAGGTATGGCTACACCTTC.